The 21 T cell receptor beta chains in this list originate from one sample, sequenced in a study of cytomegalovirus exposure and HLA in healthy donors. The PCR ran on 60 Vbeta and 13 Jbeta primers. TCRdb's table, derived via immunoSEQ multiplex PCR, lists solely in-frame clones and lacks some. This table has around 100,000 clones, roughly 84% appearing once. Sequenced material: PBMCs. The receptor source for this set is a woman younger than 30 in good health and CMV-seronegative.

This chain joins TRBV5-1 and TRBJ2-6; D gene ambiguous. CDR1 SGHRS and CDR2 YFSETQ come from the germline V gene. Trimming left V 0 bases short and J 1 base short, with 2 bases between. This CDR3 comprises 14 residues. The CDR3 protein is CASSLVSGANVLTF. The DNA of the CDR3 is TGCGCCAGCAGCTTGGTATCTGGGGCCAACGTCCTGACTTTC. Variable domain in full (rest from reference TRBV5-1 and TRBJ2-6): KAGVTQTPRYLIKTRGQQVTLSCSPISGHRSVSWYQQTPGQGLQFLFEYFSETQRNKGNFPGRFSGRQFSNSRSEMNVSTLELGDSALYLCASSLVSGANVLTFGAGSRLTVL.

The table lists this clone with a count of one. V is TRBV30 and J is TRBJ1-2; 9 nucleotides agree with TRBD1. Germline loops: CDR1 GTSNPN, CDR2 SVGIG (reference sequence). The J segment lost 4 bases and the V segment lost 7 bases, leaving 4 bases of the junction unmatched. This CDR3 comprises 12 residues. In nucleotides, the CDR3 is TGTGCCTCACCGACAGGGGGCTATGGCTACACCTTC. It translates to CASPTGGYGYTF.

The chain joins TRBV13 to TRBJ2-5; 7 bases are a match to TRBD2. CDR1 and CDR2 (germline): PRHDT, FYEKMQ (reference sequence). The CDR3 loop spans 16 amino acids. V lost 5 bases and J lost 1; bases outside the gene matches: 10. CDR3 nucleotides: TGTGCCAGCAGCCCACCCGAGTTAGCGGGCCAAGAGACCCAGTACTTC. Amino acid sequence: CASSPPELAGQETQYF.

The chain uses TRBV28 and TRBJ2-7, with 7 bases aligning to TRBD2. CDR1 MDHEN and CDR2 SYDVKM come from the germline V gene. V trimming: 2 bases; J trimming: 7 bases; junction bases outside the gene matches: 14. This CDR3 contains 16 residues. The CDR3 nucleotides read TGTGCCAGCAGTTTAGGGCCCGGCAGGGAGGGCTCGGAGCAGTACTTC. It is translated as CASSLGPGREGSEQYF. The full variable domain, its missing parts supplied by reference TRBV28 and TRBJ2-7, is DVKVTQSSRYLVKRTGEKVFLECVQDMDHENMFWYRQDPGLGLRLIYFSYDVKMKEKGDIPEGYSVSREKKERFSLILESASTNQTSMYLCASSLGPGREGSEQYFGPGTRLTVT.

The J gene is TRBJ2-1, the V gene TRBV7-9; 9 bases line up with TRBD2. Losses at the gene ends were 3 bases for V and 5 bases for J; bases not matched to a gene: 2. This CDR3 is built from 14 residues. CDR1 SEHNR and CDR2 FQNEAQ come from the germline V gene (reference sequence). CDR3 nucleotides: TGTGCCAGCAGCTTGCGGGGGGGTGACAATGAGCAGTTCTTC. Translating it yields CASSLRGGDNEQFF.

CDR3 DNA sequence: TGTGCCAGCAGCTTGGAATACCGCGAGCAGTACTTC. This sequence encodes CASSLEYREQYF. This chain links TRBV5-4 with TRBJ2-5; D ambiguous. The J call is uncertain, as TRBJ2-7 better fits the DNA end. The germline V gene has CDR1 SGHNT and CDR2 YYREEE (reference sequence). The CDR3 consists of 12 residues.

The chain employs TRBV11-2 and TRBJ2-7; the D gene is possibly TRBD2 (6 bases). The CDR3 extends over 13 amino acids. With 4 bases removed from V and 5 bases from J, the gap between germline ends came to 12 bases. In germline, CDR1 is SGHAT, CDR2 FQNNGV. The CDR3 region has the DNA TGTGCCAGCAGCTCAGACTGGGGGGACGAGCAGTACTTC. Amino acid sequence: CASSSDWGDEQYF.

This sequence joins TRBV28 and TRBJ2-5, with 11 bases that match TRBD1. V gave up 6 bases and J gave up 5 bases; unmatched junction bases: 17. The CDR3 consists of 18 residues. Germline CDR1 MDHEN, CDR2 SYDVKM. For the CDR3, the DNA is TGTGCCAGCAGCCATCCTGGAGGCGGACAGGGGGCGGGGGAGACCCAGTACTTC. This gives the protein CASSHPGGGQGAGETQYF.

The gene calls are TRBV28 and TRBJ1-1, with TRBD1 as a possible D gene (5 bases). Trimming took 8 bases from V and 0 from J, leaving 22 bases between them. The CDR3 contains 17 residues. CDR1 and CDR2 (germline): MDHEN, SYDVKM. The CDR3 loop is CASSPGASMVMNTEAFF. The CDR3 bases are TGTGCCAGCTCCCCTGGGGCTTCAATGGTTATGAACACTGAAGCTTTCTTT.

The table lists this clone with a few counts. DNA of the CDR3: TGTGCCAGCAGCCAAGAAGGGGGGGGGCCCGGGGAGCTGTTTTTT. Residues: CASSQEGGGPGELFF. The gene calls are TRBV4-2 and TRBJ2-2, with D possibly being TRBD2 (7 bases). CDR1 is LGHNA, CDR2 YNFKEQ, per germline. V lost 0 bases, J lost 6 bases, and 11 bases lay in between. The CDR3 runs 15 residues.

In its sample, this clone was seen a few times. The V gene is TRBV6-5, the J gene TRBJ1-4, with 8 bases lining up with TRBD1. Germline CDR1 is MNHEY and CDR2 is SVGAGI. The junction had 5 bases not matched to a gene; V was cut back by 2 bases and J by 6 bases. This CDR3 is built from 15 residues. This chain's CDR3 is CASSYNRGGDEKLFF. CDR3 bases: TGTGCCAGCAGTTACAACAGGGGGGGGGATGAAAAACTGTTTTTT.

The V and J genes are TRBV7-2 and TRBJ2-3; D may be TRBD2 (5 bases). Trimming removed 2 bases at V and 2 bases at J, with 8 bases between. Germline lookup yields CDR1 SGHTA and CDR2 FQGNSA. The CDR3 spans 14 residues. CDR3 nucleotide sequence: TGTGCCAGCAGCTTACTAGCTACCACAGATACGCAGTATTTT. This codes for CASSLLATTDTQYF.

The rearrangement joins TRBV2 to TRBJ2-5, with 9 bases aligning to TRBD1. Germline CDR1 and CDR2: SNHLY and FYNNEI. CDR3 size: 15 residues. The V segment lost 1 base and the J segment 5 bases; nucleotides outside the gene matches: 5. CDR3 DNA sequence: TGTGCCAGCAGTGAAGTTTACAGGGGGCTGGAGACCCAGTACTTC. As protein: CASSEVYRGLETQYF.

The chain joins TRBV19 to TRBJ2-5, with 12 bases matching TRBD2. V lost 5 bases, J lost 5 bases, and 3 bases stayed unmatched. This CDR3 comprises 14 residues. The germline gives CDR1 LNHDA, CDR2 SQIVND (reference sequence). The CDR3 loop is CASSPSGRAETQYF. The CDR3 DNA reads TGTGCCAGTAGTCCTAGCGGGAGGGCGGAGACCCAGTACTTC.

J is TRBJ1-2 and V is TRBV6-1; TRBD1 is a possible D gene (6 bases). CDR1 and CDR2 (germline): MNHNS, SASEGT. This CDR3 has 14 amino acids. V lost 6 bases and J 4 bases, leaving 15 bases between the germline ends. In nucleotides, the CDR3 is TGTGCCAGCAGCGGCTACAGGGACCCCTATGGCTACACCTTC. The encoded protein is CASSGYRDPYGYTF.

The rearrangement links TRBV19 to TRBJ1-1, with D possibly being TRBD1 (6 bases). This CDR3 spans 14 amino acids. Per germline, CDR1 LNHDA and CDR2 SQIVND (reference sequence). V was pared by 3 bases and J by 2 bases, with 10 bases between. CDR3 DNA: TGTGCCAGTAGTATGGCAGGGGCCAACACTGAAGCTTTCTTT. Amino acid sequence: CASSMAGANTEAFF. Combining the CDR3 with reference TRBV19 and TRBJ1-1 gives the whole variable domain DGGITQSPKYLFRKEGQNVTLSCEQNLNHDAMYWYRQDPGQGLRLIYYSQIVNDFQKGDIAEGYSVSREKKESFPLTVTSAQKNPTAFYLCASSMAGANTEAFFGQGTRLTVV.

This clone is a singleton in its sample. The rearrangement uses TRBV11-2 and TRBJ1-6; possible D gene TRBD1, 6 bases. The CDR3 length is 15 residues. Germline V gene lookup returns CDR1 SGHAT and CDR2 FQNNGV. The V end lost 5 bases, the J end lost 8 bases, and 16 bases lay between the germline ends. CDR3 region: CASSPRAGADSPLHF. CDR3 DNA sequence: TGTGCCAGCAGCCCCCGTGCAGGGGCAGATTCACCCCTCCACTTT.

The J gene is TRBJ2-7, the V gene TRBV15; a weak D match, TRBD2 (6 bases). Trimming took off 1 base at V and 0 bases at J, with 16 bases between the two ends. Germline V gives CDR1 LNHNV, CDR2 YYDKDF (reference sequence). The CDR3 sequence is 17 residues long. DNA for the CDR3: TGTGCCACCAGCAGAGGACGCCGGGACGGGAGCTCCTACGAGCAGTACTTC. Amino acid sequence: CATSRGRRDGSSYEQYF. The variable domain in full, completed from reference TRBV15 and TRBJ2-7, reads DAMVIQNPRYQVTQFGKPVTLSCSQTLNHNVMYWYQQKSSQAPKLLFHYYDKDFNNEADTPDNFQSRRPNTSFCFLDIRSPGLGDTAMYLCATSRGRRDGSSYEQYFGPGTRLTVT.

This chain links TRBV9 with TRBJ1-2; no reliable D call. The CDR3 contains 16 residues. The ends were cut back, 0 bases at V and 8 bases at J, with 20 bases in the middle. CDR1 SGDLS and CDR2 YYNGEE come from the germline V gene. The DNA of the CDR3 is TGTGCCAGCAGCGTAGCTAGTACGGCTACCCCGCGGGGCTACACCTTC. It translates to CASSVASTATPRGYTF.

The chain joins TRBV28 to TRBJ2-3; 10 positions match TRBD2. This CDR3 region has 17 residues. In germline, CDR1 is MDHEN, CDR2 SYDVKM. Germline trimming cut 5 bases from V and 3 bases from J; bases unmatched to any gene: 11. This CDR3 is CASSQGPSGRGTDTQYF. The CDR3 DNA reads TGTGCCAGCAGTCAAGGCCCTAGCGGGAGAGGGACAGATACGCAGTATTTT.

The rearrangement links TRBV9 to TRBJ2-2; 14 nucleotides align to TRBD2. The CDR3 covers 16 residues. Trimming at V came to 5 bases and at J to 4 bases, leaving 4 bases not matched to a gene. The germline V gene encodes CDR1 SGDLS and CDR2 YYNGEE. The CDR3 reads CASRPGLAGATGELFF. CDR3 nucleotides: TGTGCCAGCAGGCCGGGACTAGCGGGAGCCACCGGGGAGCTGTTTTTT.